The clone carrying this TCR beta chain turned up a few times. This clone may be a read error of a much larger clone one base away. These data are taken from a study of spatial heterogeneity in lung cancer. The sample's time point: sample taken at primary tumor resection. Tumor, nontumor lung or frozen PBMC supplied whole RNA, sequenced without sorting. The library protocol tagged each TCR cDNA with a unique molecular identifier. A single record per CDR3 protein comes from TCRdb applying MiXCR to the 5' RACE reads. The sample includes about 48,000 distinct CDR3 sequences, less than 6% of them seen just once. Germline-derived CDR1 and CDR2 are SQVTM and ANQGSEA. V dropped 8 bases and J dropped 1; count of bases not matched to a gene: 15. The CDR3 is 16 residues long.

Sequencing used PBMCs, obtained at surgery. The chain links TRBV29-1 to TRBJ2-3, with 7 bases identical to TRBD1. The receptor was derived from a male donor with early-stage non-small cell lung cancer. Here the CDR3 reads CSTQGEGARGTDTQYF. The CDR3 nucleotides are TGCAGCACTCAGGGAGAGGGGGCGAGAGGCACAGATACGCAGTATTTT.